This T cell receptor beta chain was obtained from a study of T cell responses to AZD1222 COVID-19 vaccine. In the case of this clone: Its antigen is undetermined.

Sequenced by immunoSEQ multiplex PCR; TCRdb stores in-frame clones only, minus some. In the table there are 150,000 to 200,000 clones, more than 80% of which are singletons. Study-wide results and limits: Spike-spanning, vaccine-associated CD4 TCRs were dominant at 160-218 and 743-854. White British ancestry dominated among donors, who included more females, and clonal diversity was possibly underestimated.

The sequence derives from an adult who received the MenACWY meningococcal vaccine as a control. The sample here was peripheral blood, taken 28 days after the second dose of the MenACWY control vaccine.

CDR3: CATSATRGPLSYGYTF. In DNA, the CDR3 is TGTGCCACCAGTGCGACCAGGGGGCCGCTTTCCTATGGCTACACCTTC. The chain joins TRBV24-1 to TRBJ1-2; 8 nucleotides line up with TRBD1. V lost 5 bases, J lost 4 bases, and 11 bases stayed unmatched. Per the germline V gene, CDR1 is KGHDR and CDR2 is SFDVKD. There are 16 residues in the CDR3.